One and the same sample provided the 19 T cell receptor beta chains below, sequenced in a study of OX40 agonist ivuxolimab in advanced cancers. Method: immunoSEQ multiplex PCR; TCRdb's copy keeps in-frame clones and lacks some. Of 55,000 to 80,000 clones listed, over 75% are singletons. The sequences come from CD4+ or CD8+ T cells sorted from blood, collected in a trial of the OX40 agonist ivuxolimab. All receptors derive from an adult with an advanced solid tumor such as melanoma, head and neck, liver or kidney cancer.

The chain joins TRBV4-3 to TRBJ2-1; possible D gene TRBD2, 6 bases. The V and J ends lost 2 bases and 0 bases respectively, with 11 bases between them. Germline-derived CDR1 and CDR2 are LGHNA and YSLEER. The length of the CDR3 is 16 residues. CDR3 DNA: TGCGCCAGCAGCCAATGGGACTCGAGCTCCTACAATGAGCAGTTCTTC. Translated: CASSQWDSSSYNEQFF.

The CDR3, as DNA: TGTGCCAGTAGTATAGACGGGACATCCTACAATGAGCAGTTCTTC. As protein: CASSIDGTSYNEQFF. The chain carries TRBV19 and TRBJ2-1, with D possibly being TRBD1 (6 bases). V was trimmed by 0 bases and J by 1 base, leaving 7 bases between them. The CDR3 loop spans 15 amino acids. CDR1 and CDR2 from the germline V gene are LNHDA and SQIVND (reference sequence). The complete variable domain, with remaining parts taken from reference TRBV19 and TRBJ2-1, reads DGGITQSPKYLFRKEGQNVTLSCEQNLNHDAMYWYRQDPGQGLRLIYYSQIVNDFQKGDIAEGYSVSREKKESFPLTVTSAQKNPTAFYLCASSIDGTSYNEQFFGPGTRLTVL.

This rearrangement joins TRBV7-8 to TRBJ2-1; the match to TRBD2 covers 12 bases. The CDR3 consists of 13 residues. Germline V gene data show CDR1 as SGHVS and CDR2 as FQNEAQ. Losses at the gene ends were 4 bases for V and 10 bases for J; bases not matched to a gene: 2. DNA of the CDR3: TGTGCCAGCAGCTCCGGACTAGCGGGGGAGCAGTTCTTC. Translating gives CASSSGLAGEQFF.

DNA of the CDR3: TGTGCCAGCAGCTTAGATTGGGGGGTAACTTTCTTT. Amino acid sequence: CASSLDWGVTFF. The rearrangement joins TRBV7-2 to TRBJ1-1, with D perhaps matching TRBD1 (5 bases). V was shortened by 1 base and J by 12 bases, with 12 bases between the two germline ends. Per the germline V gene, CDR1 is SGHTA and CDR2 is FQGNSA. CDR3 length: 12 amino acids. Full variable domain (rest looked up from reference TRBV7-2 and TRBJ1-1): GAGVSQSPSNKVTEKGKDVELRCDPISGHTALYWYRQSLGQGLEFLIYFQGNSAPDKSGLPSDRFSAERTGGSVSTLTIQRTQQEDSAVYLCASSLDWGVTFFGQGTRLTVV.

The chain has TRBV6-6 and TRBJ1-1; D gene unclear. Germline assignment: CDR1 MNHNY and CDR2 SVGAGI (reference sequence). The CDR3 loop spans 12 amino acids. The V end lost 0 bases, the J end lost 7 bases, and 6 bases lay between the germline ends. CDR3 in DNA: TGTGCCAGCAGTTACTCGACTGGTGAAGCTTTCTTT. It translates to CASSYSTGEAFF.

The chain employs TRBV10-2 and TRBJ1-1, with D hard to call. The V end lost 0 bases, the J end lost 7 bases, and 9 bases lay between the germline ends. CDR1 is WSHSY, CDR2 SAAADI, per germline. This CDR3 is built from 13 residues. The CDR3 nucleotides are TGCGCCAGCAGTGAGTCTCCGGGGATTGAAGCTTTCTTT. It is translated as CASSESPGIEAFF.

The rearrangement joins TRBV6-6 to TRBJ1-2; TRBD1 agrees at 7 bases. With V trimmed by 0 bases and J by 6 bases, 7 bases remained unmatched. Germline assignment: CDR1 MNHNY and CDR2 SVGAGI (reference sequence). The CDR3 has 15 amino acids. In DNA, the CDR3 is TGTGCCAGCAGTTACTCAGACAGGGTTGGGAATGGCTACACCTTC. It is translated as CASSYSDRVGNGYTF.

Written as DNA, the CDR3 is TGTGCCAGCAGCTTGGGAGGGACAGGGCCCACCGGGGAGCTGTTTTTT. Protein: CASSLGGTGPTGELFF. V usage is TRBV5-4 and J usage is TRBJ2-2; TRBD1 agrees at 9 bases. The V and J ends lost 0 bases and 4 bases, in that order; junction bases with no gene match: 4. There are 16 residues in the CDR3. Germline-derived CDR1 and CDR2 are SGHNT and YYREEE (reference sequence).

The V call is TRBV11-2, the J call TRBJ2-1, with D unclear. V was shortened by 4 bases and J by 13 bases, with 14 bases between the two germline ends. The CDR3 is 12 amino acids. Looked up from germline, CDR1 is SGHAT and CDR2 is FQNNGV. For the CDR3, the DNA is TGTGCCAGCAGCTACCAAGTCTCATCCCAGTTCTTC. Translating gives CASSYQVSSQFF. The variable domain in full, with the rest retrieved from reference TRBV11-2 and TRBJ2-1, is EAGVAQSPRYKIIEKRQSVAFWCNPISGHATLYWYQQILGQGPKLLIQFQNNGVVDDSQLPKDRFSAERLKGVDSTLKIQPAKLEDSAVYLCASSYQVSSQFFGPGTRLTVL.

The CDR3 DNA reads TGTGCCAGCAGCTACGGGACAGTAAATCAGCCCCAGCATTTT. It is translated as CASSYGTVNQPQHF. The chain combines TRBV7-9 with TRBJ1-5, with 7 bases matching TRBD1. V gave up 4 bases and J gave up 4 bases; unmatched junction bases: 4. The CDR3 extends over 14 amino acids. Germline V gene sequence: CDR1 SEHNR, CDR2 FQNEAQ (reference sequence).

The V call is TRBV7-6, the J call TRBJ2-5; perhaps TRBD2 as D (5 bases). Trimming cost V 1 base and J 5 bases, with 14 bases left between them. CDR3 length: 15 amino acids. Per germline, CDR1 SGHVS and CDR2 FNYEAQ. The CDR3 coding sequence is TGTGCCAGCAGCTTAGTTTGGGGAGAGATGGAGACCCAGTACTTC. Encoded protein: CASSLVWGEMETQYF.

The chain carries TRBV12-5 and TRBJ2-2; TRBD1 matches 7 bases. V was clipped by 6 bases and J by 2 bases; unmatched bases: 6. The CDR3 contains 15 residues. Germline CDR1 reads LGHNT; CDR2 reads FRNRAP. DNA of the CDR3: TGTGCTAGTGGCCTCCGACAGGGCAACACCGGGGAGCTGTTTTTT. Its translation: CASGLRQGNTGELFF.

The chain joins TRBV5-8 to TRBJ2-1; D is tentatively TRBD1 or TRBD2 (5 bases each). V was trimmed by 6 bases and J by 0 bases, leaving 13 bases between them. The length of the CDR3 is 15 residues. CDR1 and CDR2 from the germline V gene are SGHTS and YDEGEE. The CDR3 is CASISGRSSYNEQFF. DNA of the CDR3: TGTGCCAGCATCTCGGGGCGGAGCTCCTACAATGAGCAGTTCTTC.

V and J are TRBV9 and TRBJ2-7, with 13 nucleotides matching TRBD2. There are 15 residues in the CDR3. Germline V CDR1 and CDR2: SGDLS, YYNGEE. V lost 4 bases and J lost 3; bases outside the gene matches: 4. The CDR3 DNA follows: TGTGCCAGCAGCCCCGGGACTAGCGGGATCTACGAGCAGTACTTC. The encoded protein is CASSPGTSGIYEQYF.

This sequence joins TRBV21-1 and TRBJ2-7; the table's D call TRBD2 went unverified against the DNA. TRBV21-1 is an annotated pseudogene. The length of the CDR3 is 14 residues. CDR3 loop: CASSKRDLTYEQYF. CDR3 nucleotide sequence: TGTGCCAGCAGCAAACGGGACTTAACCTACGAGCAGTACTTC.

The chain uses TRBV6-6 and TRBJ2-7, with 7 bases fitting TRBD2. The CDR3 consists of 12 residues. V trimming: 5 bases; J trimming: 4 bases; junction bases outside the gene matches: 2. The germline V gene encodes CDR1 MNHNY and CDR2 SVGAGI (reference sequence). The CDR3 DNA sequence: TGTGCCAGCAGTCTCGGGGGGTACGAGCAGTACTTC. It encodes CASSLGGYEQYF.

V gene TRBV4-2 combines with J gene TRBJ2-7; no clear D gene. Germline V gives CDR1 LGHNA, CDR2 YNFKEQ. The ends were cut back, 1 base at V and 2 bases at J, with 6 bases in the middle. CDR3 length: 13 residues. This chain's CDR3 is CASSQGRTYEQYF. The DNA for the CDR3 is TGTGCCAGCAGCCAAGGCCGTACCTACGAGCAGTACTTC.

The chain uses TRBV18 and TRBJ1-2, with 7 bases aligning to TRBD1. CDR3 length: 13 residues. The ends lost 4 bases at V and 1 base at J; junction bases unmatched: 0. Germline lookup yields CDR1 KGHSH and CDR2 LQKENI. CDR3 amino acids: CASSRDSNYGYTF. CDR3 sequence (DNA): TGTGCCAGCTCACGGGACAGTAACTATGGCTACACCTTC.

This clone occurred a few times. J is TRBJ1-5 and V is TRBV7-9, with 9 bases aligning to TRBD1. This CDR3 contains 16 residues. After removal of 1 base from V and 2 bases from J, the junction contained 3 bases not matched to a gene. Germline V gene lookup returns CDR1 SEHNR and CDR2 FQNEAQ (reference sequence). The CDR3 nucleotides read TGTGCCAGCAGCTTAGGGACAGGGGAACGCAATCAGCCCCAGCATTTT. Its protein product is CASSLGTGERNQPQHF. Full variable domain (outside the CDR3, taken from reference TRBV7-9 and TRBJ1-5): DTGVSQNPRHKITKRGQNVTFRCDPISEHNRLYWYRQTLGQGPEFLTYFQNEAQLEKSRLLSDRFSAERPKGSFSTLEIQRTEQGDSAMYLCASSLGTGERNQPQHFGDGTRLSIL.